This note documents a single T cell receptor (beta chain) sequence. Its antigen is not identified. This CDR3 region has 16 residues. With 4 bases clipped from V and 1 base from J, the junction kept 9 bases outside the gene matches. Germline V gene data show CDR1 as GTSNPN and CDR2 as SVGIG (reference sequence). This specimen comes from a study of cytomegalovirus exposure and HLA in healthy donors. Study-wide findings and caveats: Most TCR sequences were uncommon, yet certain public TCRs appeared in many donors. Some TCR beta chains (164 of them) were listed as cytomegalovirus-associated.

Profiled with immunoSEQ multiplex PCR; TCRdb holds only in-frame clones, not every one. Of approximately 150,000 clones in the sample, more than 75% are singletons; the top ten hold around 10%. Source material: PBMCs. The source of this sequence is a man in his late teens or twenties in good health and CMV-seropositive. This rearrangement joins TRBV30 to TRBJ1-3, with TRBD1 identical over 8 bases. The CDR3 sequence: CAWNLFGQGSGNTIYF. In nucleotides, the CDR3 is TGTGCCTGGAATCTTTTCGGACAGGGATCTGGAAACACCATATATTTT. Full variable domain (remainder filled in from reference TRBV30 and TRBJ1-3): SQTIHQWPATLVQPVGSPLSLECTVEGTSNPNLYWYRQAAGRGLQLLFYSVGIGQISSEVPQNLSASRPQDRQFILSSKKLLLSDSGFYLCAWNLFGQGSGNTIYFGEGSWLTVV.